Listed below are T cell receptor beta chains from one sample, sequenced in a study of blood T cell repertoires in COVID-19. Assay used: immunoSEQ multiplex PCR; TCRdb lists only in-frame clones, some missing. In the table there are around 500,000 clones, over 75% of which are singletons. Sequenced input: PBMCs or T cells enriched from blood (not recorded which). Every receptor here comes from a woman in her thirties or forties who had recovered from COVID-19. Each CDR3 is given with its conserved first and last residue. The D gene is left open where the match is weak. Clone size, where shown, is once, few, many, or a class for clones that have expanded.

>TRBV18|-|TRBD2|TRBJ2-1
CASTSEGLAVSYNEQFF
TGTGCCAGCACATCTGAGGGACTAGCTGTATCCTACAATGAGCAGTTCTTC
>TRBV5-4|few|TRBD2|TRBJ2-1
CASSLGGSGSANEQFF
TGTGCCAGCAGCTTGGGAGGTAGCGGGAGTGCCAATGAGCAGTTCTTC
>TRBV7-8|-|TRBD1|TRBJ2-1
CASSLGQGAGEQFF
TGTGCCAGCAGCTTAGGGCAGGGGGCAGGTGAGCAGTTCTTC
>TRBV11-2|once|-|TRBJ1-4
CASSFGSTGSDEKLFF
TGTGCCAGCAGCTTCGGGAGCACCGGATCGGATGAAAAACTGTTTTTT
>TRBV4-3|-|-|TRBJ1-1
CASSPTGNTEAFF
TGCGCCAGCAGCCCGACAGGAAACACTGAAGCTTTCTTT
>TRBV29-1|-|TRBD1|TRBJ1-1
CSVEARTGGPTEAFF
TGCAGCGTTGAAGCCAGGACAGGGGGTCCCACTGAAGCTTTCTTT
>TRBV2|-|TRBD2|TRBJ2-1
CASSLAGEGLYNEQFF
TGTGCCAGCAGTCTAGCGGGAGAGGGGCTCTACAATGAGCAGTTCTTC
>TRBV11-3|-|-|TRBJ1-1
CASSLVSGNTEAFF
TGTGCCAGCAGCTTAGTTTCAGGGAACACTGAAGCTTTCTTT
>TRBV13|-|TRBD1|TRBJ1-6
CASSPTGRDRDSPLHF
TGTGCCAGCAGCCCAACAGGAAGGGACAGAGATTCACCCCTCCACTTT
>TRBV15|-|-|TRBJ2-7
CATSRNPGGLSEQYF
TGTGCCACCAGCAGAAACCCCGGCGGCCTGAGCGAGCAGTACTTC
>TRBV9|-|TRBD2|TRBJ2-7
CASSVGWEGPYEQYF
TGTGCCAGCAGCGTAGGGTGGGAGGGCCCCTACGAGCAGTACTTC
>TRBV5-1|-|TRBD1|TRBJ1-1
CASSEQGATEAFF
TGCGCCAGCAGCGAGCAGGGGGCCACTGAAGCTTTCTTT
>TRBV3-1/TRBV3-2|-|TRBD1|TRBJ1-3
CASSSRGQDTIYF
TGTGCCAGCAGTTCCAGGGGGCAAGACACCATATATTTT
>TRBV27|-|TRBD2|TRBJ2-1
CASSFSSGSRSEQFF
TGTGCCAGCAGTTTCTCGAGCGGGAGTCGTAGTGAGCAGTTCTTC
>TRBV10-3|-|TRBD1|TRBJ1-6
CAARQGLEGNSPLHF
TGTGCCGCACGACAGGGGCTGGAGGGAAATTCACCCCTCCACTTT
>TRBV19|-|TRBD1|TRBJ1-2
CASSTLGTGDGYTF
TGTGCCAGTAGTACCCTCGGGACAGGGGATGGCTACACCTTC
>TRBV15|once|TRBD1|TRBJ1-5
CATSRVGTGDQPQHF
TGTGCCACCAGCAGAGTTGGGACAGGGGATCAGCCCCAGCATTTT
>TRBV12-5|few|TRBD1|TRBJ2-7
CASDRGQAIYEQYF
TGTGCTAGTGATCGAGGACAGGCAATCTACGAGCAGTACTTC
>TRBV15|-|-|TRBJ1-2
CATSRDQGGGWGYTF
TGTGCCACCAGCAGAGATCAGGGAGGTGGATGGGGCTACACCTTC
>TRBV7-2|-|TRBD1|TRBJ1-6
CASSLLGQRNNSPLHF
TGTGCCAGCAGCTTACTGGGACAGAGGAATAATTCACCCCTCCACTTT
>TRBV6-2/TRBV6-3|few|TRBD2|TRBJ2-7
CASSPRERETYEQYF
TGTGCCAGCAGTCCCAGGGAGCGGGAGACCTACGAGCAGTACTTC
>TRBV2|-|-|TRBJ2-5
CASSTDRKETQYF
TGTGCCAGCAGTACGGACAGAAAAGAGACCCAGTACTTC
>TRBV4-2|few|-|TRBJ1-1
CASSRAVMNTEAFF
TGTGCCAGCAGCCGAGCCGTGATGAACACTGAAGCTTTCTTT
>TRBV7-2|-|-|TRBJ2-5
CASSYRRMETQYF
TGTGCCAGCAGCTACCGGAGGATGGAGACCCAGTACTTC
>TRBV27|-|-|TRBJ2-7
CASSSGYYEQYF
TGTGCCAGCAGCTCGGGGTACTACGAGCAGTACTTC
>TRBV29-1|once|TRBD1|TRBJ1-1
CSVERDWTGGRTEAFF
TGCAGCGTTGAAAGGGACTGGACAGGGGGGAGGACTGAAGCTTTCTTT
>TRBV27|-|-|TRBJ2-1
CASSFVDYNEQFF
TGTGCCAGCAGTTTTGTAGATTACAATGAGCAGTTCTTC
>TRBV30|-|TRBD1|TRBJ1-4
CAWSPGQGEEKLFF
TGTGCCTGGAGTCCGGGACAGGGGGAAGAAAAACTGTTTTTT
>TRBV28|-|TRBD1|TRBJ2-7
CASSSTGTGYHEQYF
TGTGCCAGCAGTTCGACCGGGACAGGGTACCACGAGCAGTACTTC
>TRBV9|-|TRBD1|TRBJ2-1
CASSPGQGTYNEQFF
TGTGCCAGCAGCCCGGGACAGGGGACCTACAATGAGCAGTTCTTC